This TCR beta chain originates from a study of blood T cell repertoires in COVID-19. Background on the study: Researchers got acute and convalescent COVID-19 samples from the United States, Italy and Spain. T cells, B-cell-depleted T cells, or PBMCs provided the cDNA or gDNA that served as material.

The CDR3 spans 16 residues. The ends were cut back, 2 bases at V and 3 bases at J, with 11 bases in the middle. Germline V gives CDR1 MNHEY, CDR2 SVGEGT. Clones were read by immunoSEQ multiplex PCR, and TCRdb kept only the in-frame ones, dropping some. This sample has about 180,000 clones, with roughly four fifths found just once. There are many counts of this clone. Source material: peripheral blood. V usage is TRBV6-2 or TRBV6-3 and J usage is TRBJ2-6; TRBD2 might be the D (6 bases). The TCR was taken from a woman between 65 and 79 years old with COVID-19, enrolled during active disease. In DNA, the CDR3 is TGTGCCAGCAGTTACGGGGGGTCTGGTGGGGCCAACGTCCTGACTTTC. Translation: CASSYGGSGGANVLTF.